The 22 T cell receptor beta chains below come from one sample, sequenced in a study of blood T cell repertoires in COVID-19. The data were produced by immunoSEQ multiplex PCR, yet TCRdb's version contains in-frame clones alone and is incomplete. The repertoire holds about 82,000 clones, around 85% seen once, with roughly 18% in the top ten. The sequenced sample was peripheral blood. The receptors stem from an elderly man with active or convalescent COVID-19.

This clone was seen more than once but under ten times. The chain is built from TRBV7-9 and TRBJ2-1; possibly TRBD1 for D (6 bases). V was cut by 6 bases and J by 6 bases, with 12 bases left in between. The V gene's germline CDR1 is SEHNR and CDR2 FQNEAQ (reference sequence). The CDR3 is 13 amino acids. The DNA for the CDR3 is TGTGCCAGCAGAGGGACATCGAGCAATGAGCAGTTCTTC. Protein sequence: CASRGTSSNEQFF.

This CDR3 is CASRYGTENTEAFF. CDR3 nucleotides: TGTGCCAGCAGATACGGGACAGAGAACACTGAAGCTTTCTTT. This sequence joins TRBV6-5 and TRBJ1-1, with TRBD1 matching 7 bases. The CDR3 totals 14 residues. V lost 6 bases to trimming and J lost 1 base; unmatched junction nucleotides: 5. CDR1 and CDR2 (germline): MNHEY, SVGAGI.

This chain joins TRBV14 and TRBJ2-7; 7 bases match TRBD1. Trimming cost V 4 bases and J 4 bases; bases outside gene matches: 7. CDR3 length equals 14 residues. CDR1 is SGHDN, CDR2 FVKESK, per germline. The CDR3 region is CASSPLGGGYEQYV. In DNA form, the CDR3 reads TGTGCCAGCAGCCCCCTAGGGGGCGGGTACGAGCAGTACGTC.

This sequence joins TRBV21-1 and TRBJ2-6; the table gives TRBD1 as D, unverified against the DNA. TRBV21-1 is assigned pseudogene status. The CDR3 is 22 residues long. The CDR3 reads CASSKAPDRAGVLFSGANVLTF. In DNA form, the CDR3 reads TGTGCCAGCAGCAAAGCTCCGGACAGGGCTGGAGTGTTATTCTCTGGGGCCAACGTCCTGACTTTC.

In nucleotides, the CDR3 is TGTGCCAGCAGGGGTAGCCCGGGGACCCAGTACTTC. Translated: CASRGSPGTQYF. The chain is built from TRBV6-5 and TRBJ2-5; D call uncertain. The CDR3 is 12 residues long. V lost 6 bases, J lost 7 bases, and 12 bases lay in between. CDR1 and CDR2 from the germline V gene are MNHEY and SVGAGI.

This chain joins TRBV5-4 and TRBJ2-2, with 11 bases identical to TRBD2. This CDR3 spans 16 amino acids. Trimming at V came to 2 bases and at J to 1 base, leaving 1 base not matched to a gene. Germline assignment: CDR1 SGHNT and CDR2 YYREEE (reference sequence). CDR3 DNA: TGTGCCAGCAGCTTAGGACTAGCGGGGAACACCGGGGAGCTGTTTTTT. It is translated as CASSLGLAGNTGELFF.

The chain employs TRBV28 and TRBJ1-4, with 7 bases lining up with TRBD1. After removal of 5 bases from V and 8 bases from J, the junction contained 8 bases not matched to a gene. Germline values: CDR1 MDHEN, CDR2 SYDVKM. The CDR3 is 14 residues long. The CDR3 is CASSTSGTVEKLFF. CDR3 sequence (DNA): TGTGCCAGCAGTACCTCCGGGACAGTGGAAAAACTGTTTTTT.

This rearrangement joins TRBV5-1 to TRBJ1-3; TRBD1 matches at 8 bases. The CDR3 is made up of 16 amino acids. The J segment lost 0 bases and the V segment lost 0 bases, leaving 2 bases of the junction unmatched. The germline gives CDR1 SGHRS, CDR2 YFSETQ. Written as DNA, the CDR3 is TGCGCCAGCAGCTTGGGTACAGGGGGCTCTGGAAACACCATATATTTT. Amino acids: CASSLGTGGSGNTIYF.

The chain employs TRBV28 and TRBJ1-1; TRBD1 might be the D (6 bases). V was shortened by 5 bases and J by 5 bases, with 12 bases between the two germline ends. This CDR3 has 13 residues. Germline CDR1 MDHEN, CDR2 SYDVKM. The CDR3 region is CASSLNRATEAFF. The CDR3 region has the DNA TGTGCCAGCAGTCTGAACAGGGCAACTGAAGCTTTCTTT. The full variable domain, completed using reference TRBV28 and TRBJ1-1, is DVKVTQSSRYLVKRTGEKVFLECVQDMDHENMFWYRQDPGLGLRLIYFSYDVKMKEKGDIPEGYSVSREKKERFSLILESASTNQTSMYLCASSLNRATEAFFGQGTRLTVV.

The rearrangement links TRBV18 to TRBJ2-5; TRBD2 matches at 7 bases. V was pared by 2 bases and J by 5 bases, with 5 bases of the junction left unmatched. From germline, CDR1 is KGHSH and CDR2 LQKENI. The CDR3 has 14 amino acids. DNA for the CDR3: TGTGCCAGCTCACCAGGCGGGAGAGCGGAGACCCAGTACTTC. This encodes CASSPGGRAETQYF. Looking up the rest from reference TRBV18 and TRBJ2-5 gives the full variable domain: NAGVMQNPRHLVRRRGQEARLRCSPMKGHSHVYWYRQLPEEGLKFMVYLQKENIIDESGMPKERFSAEFPKEGPSILRIQQVVRGDSAAYFCASSPGGRAETQYFGPGTRLLVL.

The V gene is TRBV5-1, the J gene TRBJ1-1; tentatively, D is TRBD1 (5 bases). The V and J ends lost 4 bases and 0 bases respectively, with 10 bases between them. The CDR3 loop spans 14 amino acids. Germline assignment: CDR1 SGHRS and CDR2 YFSETQ. CDR3 sequence (DNA): TGCGCCAGCAGCAGCGGGACCTTGAACACTGAAGCTTTCTTT. It yields the protein CASSSGTLNTEAFF.

The chain carries TRBV4-1 and TRBJ2-2, with 11 bases that match TRBD2. Per the germline V gene, CDR1 is MGHRA and CDR2 is YSYEKL. The CDR3 covers 16 residues. With V trimmed by 2 bases and J by 3 bases, 2 bases remained unmatched. The CDR3 spells CASSQRLAGHTGELFF. DNA for the CDR3: TGCGCCAGCAGCCAACGACTAGCGGGGCACACCGGGGAGCTGTTTTTT.

The chain carries TRBV21-1 and TRBJ2-7; the D segment call TRBD1 is taken from the table without a DNA check. TRBV21-1 is labeled a pseudogene. There are 13 residues in the CDR3. Written as DNA, the CDR3 is TGTGCCCCCAAGGGACAGATACACTACGAGCAGTACGTC. Translation: CAPKGQIHYEQYV.

The V call is TRBV7-9, the J call TRBJ2-6; TRBD1 might be the D (6 bases). With 4 bases removed from V and 3 bases from J, the gap between germline ends came to 16 bases. CDR1 is SEHNR, CDR2 FQNEAQ, per germline (reference sequence). The CDR3 has 17 amino acids. CDR3 region: CASSSSIQGFGANVLTF. CDR3 nucleotides: TGTGCCAGCAGCTCGTCAATACAGGGCTTTGGGGCCAACGTCCTGACTTTC.

This clone came up once. The chain has TRBV11-2 and TRBJ1-2; TRBD1 might be the D (6 bases). The CDR3 length is 17 residues. Germline V lookup: CDR1 SGHAT, CDR2 FQNNGV. V was trimmed by 5 bases and J by 0 bases, leaving 19 bases between them. The CDR3 loop reads CASSLDRSNSANYGYTF. The CDR3 bases are TGTGCCAGCAGCCTCGACAGGAGTAACTCAGCTAACTATGGCTACACCTTC. The full variable domain, completed using reference TRBV11-2 and TRBJ1-2, is EAGVAQSPRYKIIEKRQSVAFWCNPISGHATLYWYQQILGQGPKLLIQFQNNGVVDDSQLPKDRFSAERLKGVDSTLKIQPAKLEDSAVYLCASSLDRSNSANYGYTFGSGTRLTVV.

The chain couples TRBV5-1 to TRBJ2-1, with D possibly matching TRBD2 (5 bases). The CDR3 length is 15 residues. Germline V gene lookup returns CDR1 SGHRS and CDR2 YFSETQ. Trimming left V 3 bases short and J 4 bases short, with 14 bases between. CDR3 sequence reads: CASSSTSSRYNEQFF. CDR3 nucleotide sequence: TGCGCCAGCAGCTCTACTAGTTCAAGGTACAATGAGCAGTTCTTC.

This clone was observed once. V is TRBV7-8 and J is TRBJ2-1; 7 bases fit TRBD2. V shed 1 base and J 5 bases; nucleotides not matched to a gene: 2. CDR3 length equals 14 residues. Germline V gene sequence: CDR1 SGHVS, CDR2 FQNEAQ. The CDR3, as DNA: TGTGCCAGCAGCTTAGGACTAGCCAACAATGAGCAGTTCTTC. Its protein is CASSLGLANNEQFF.

In this sample, this clone turned up a few times. V and J are TRBV6-2 or TRBV6-3 and TRBJ1-5, with unresolved D. Germline CDR1 is MNHEY and CDR2 is SVGEGT. There are 13 residues in the CDR3. V was trimmed by 3 bases and J by 1 base, leaving 4 bases between them. CDR3 DNA: TGTGCCAGCAGTTATGGCAGCAATCAGCCCCAGCATTTT. Its protein product is CASSYGSNQPQHF.

The CDR3 loop is CASTERPGRDNQPQHF. Written as DNA, the CDR3 is TGTGCCAGCACCGAACGGCCGGGCAGGGACAATCAGCCCCAGCATTTT. The chain has TRBV2 and TRBJ1-5; perhaps TRBD1 as D (5 bases). V shed 7 bases and J shed 3 bases, with 19 bases lying between them. Germline CDR1 SNHLY, CDR2 FYNNEI. The CDR3 has 16 residues.

The chain couples TRBV5-1 to TRBJ2-3; 9 bases align to TRBD1. The CDR3 extends over 14 amino acids. J gave up 4 bases and V 4 bases, and 4 bases lay outside the gene matches. The germline gives CDR1 SGHRS, CDR2 YFSETQ. The CDR3 protein is CASSPGQGADTQYF. The CDR3 DNA sequence: TGCGCCAGCAGCCCGGGACAGGGAGCAGATACGCAGTATTTT.

The chain uses TRBV7-2 and TRBJ2-1, with 13 bases matching TRBD2. V lost 1 base, J lost 14 bases, and 5 bases stayed unmatched. CDR1 is SGHTA and CDR2 is FQGNSA in the germline V gene. The CDR3 covers 14 residues. The CDR3 region is CASSLGLAGGFEFF. CDR3 bases: TGTGCCAGCAGCTTAGGACTAGCGGGAGGTTTCGAGTTCTTC.

The chain joins TRBV7-9 to TRBJ1-2; D ambiguous. This CDR3 is 14 amino acids long. Germline V lookup: CDR1 SEHNR, CDR2 FQNEAQ (reference sequence). Trimming removed 4 bases from V and 3 bases from J, with 12 bases in between. CDR3 nucleotide sequence: TGTGCCAGCAGCTATGCGGGGTTCGACTATGGCTACACCTTC. As protein: CASSYAGFDYGYTF. The entire variable domain, with the rest obtained from reference TRBV7-9 and TRBJ1-2, is as follows: DTGVSQNPRHKITKRGQNVTFRCDPISEHNRLYWYRQTLGQGPEFLTYFQNEAQLEKSRLLSDRFSAERPKGSFSTLEIQRTEQGDSAMYLCASSYAGFDYGYTFGSGTRLTVV.